The 30 T cell receptor beta chains listed next were all sequenced from one sample in a study of cytomegalovirus exposure and HLA in healthy donors. A multiplex PCR was run with 60 Vbeta primers and 13 Jbeta primers. Libraries were prepared by immunoSEQ multiplex PCR; TCRdb keeps only in-frame clonotypes and omits some of them. In the table there are 100,000 or so clones, about 80% of which are singletons. Sequences were obtained from PBMCs. Receptors originate from a female donor in good health and CMV-seropositive.

The rearrangement joins TRBV19 to TRBJ1-1; D is possibly TRBD1 (6 bases). V lost 0 bases, J lost 8 bases, and 13 bases lay in between. CDR3 length: 14 residues. Germline loops: CDR1 LNHDA, CDR2 SQIVND (reference sequence). CDR3 bases: TGTGCCAGTAGTATAGATGTGGGGGCAACCGAAGCTTTCTTT. This encodes CASSIDVGATEAFF.

This clone was observed a few times. The chain combines TRBV7-9 with TRBJ1-1, with TRBD1 as a possible D gene (6 bases). Per the germline V gene, CDR1 is SEHNR and CDR2 is FQNEAQ (reference sequence). V lost 5 bases and J lost 4, with 17 bases in between. This CDR3 spans 15 amino acids. The CDR3 spells CASSNQRDKGTEAFF. The CDR3 DNA follows: TGTGCCAGCAGCAACCAGCGGGACAAGGGCACTGAAGCTTTCTTT.

The chain uses TRBV6-6 and TRBJ2-3; D perhaps matches TRBD1 (5 bases). V lost 0 bases to trimming and J lost 0 bases, with 10 bases between them. This CDR3 comprises 16 residues. Germline V gene data show CDR1 as MNHNY and CDR2 as SVGAGI (reference sequence). The CDR3 nucleotides read TGTGCCAGCAGTTACTCCCCAGGGCGTAGCACAGATACGCAGTATTTT. Translating it yields CASSYSPGRSTDTQYF.

For this clone: The sample contains more than one DNA sequence encoding this CDR3. This chain uses TRBV18 with TRBJ1-5; the D is unclear. CDR1 is KGHSH, CDR2 LQKENI, per germline. CDR3 length: 14 amino acids. V was shortened by 3 bases and J by 1 base, with 7 bases between the two germline ends. The CDR3 reads CASSPGGSNQPQHF. CDR3 DNA: TGTGCCAGCTCACCGGGAGGGAGCAATCAGCCCCAGCATTTT.

The rearrangement joins TRBV4-1 to TRBJ2-5; tentative D call: TRBD2 (5 bases). There are 15 residues in the CDR3. Trimming cost V 3 bases and J 0 bases, with 11 bases left between them. Germline V gene data show CDR1 as MGHRA and CDR2 as YSYEKL. For the CDR3, the DNA is TGCGCCAGCAGCCAGAGCGGAGTTTACCAAGAGACCCAGTACTTC. Amino acids: CASSQSGVYQETQYF.

This chain joins TRBV28 and TRBJ1-4, with TRBD1 matching over 7 bases. The germline V gene encodes CDR1 MDHEN and CDR2 SYDVKM. The CDR3 is 14 residues long. The V segment lost 2 bases and the J segment 10 bases; nucleotides outside the gene matches: 7. CDR3 loop: CASSLRQGLRKLFF. In DNA, the CDR3 is TGTGCCAGCAGTTTACGACAGGGTTTAAGAAAACTGTTTTTT. The full variable domain, rest sourced from reference TRBV28 and TRBJ1-4, is DVKVTQSSRYLVKRTGEKVFLECVQDMDHENMFWYRQDPGLGLRLIYFSYDVKMKEKGDIPEGYSVSREKKERFSLILESASTNQTSMYLCASSLRQGLRKLFFGSGTQLSVL.

The chain joins TRBV29-1 to TRBJ1-1, with D perhaps matching TRBD1 (6 bases). Germline CDR1 reads SQVTM; CDR2 reads ANQGSEA. The V gene lost 4 bases and the J gene lost 6 bases, with 21 bases spanning the gap. CDR3 length: 15 residues. In DNA form, the CDR3 reads TGCAGCGTTGTGGTGCGGGGGGCAGGAGGGGCTGAAGCTTTCTTT. It codes for CSVVVRGAGGAEAFF.

The chain has TRBV5-1 and TRBJ1-1, with 9 nucleotides matching TRBD1. The CDR3 sequence is 16 residues long. Germline-derived CDR1 and CDR2 are SGHRS and YFSETQ. V lost 5 bases, J lost 1 base, and 9 bases stayed unmatched. The DNA for the CDR3 is TGCGCCAGCAGTGAACAGGGGGCGCGGTCGAACACTGAAGCTTTCTTT. It codes for CASSEQGARSNTEAFF.

The V call is TRBV19, the J call TRBJ1-5; 9 positions match TRBD1. Germline assignment: CDR1 LNHDA and CDR2 SQIVND (reference sequence). The CDR3 covers 15 residues. Trimming removed 10 bases from V and 2 bases from J; junction bases left unmatched: 9. CDR3 protein: CATRTGVTGNQPQHF. The CDR3 nucleotides are TGTGCCACTAGGACAGGGGTAACGGGCAATCAGCCCCAGCATTTT. Variable domain in full (rest from reference TRBV19 and TRBJ1-5): DGGITQSPKYLFRKEGQNVTLSCEQNLNHDAMYWYRQDPGQGLRLIYYSQIVNDFQKGDIAEGYSVSREKKESFPLTVTSAQKNPTAFYLCATRTGVTGNQPQHFGDGTRLSIL.

The J gene is TRBJ1-2, the V gene TRBV28, with 8 bases aligning to TRBD1. The ends lost 4 bases at V and 5 bases at J; junction bases unmatched: 3. In germline, CDR1 is MDHEN, CDR2 SYDVKM. CDR3 size: 13 residues. This chain's CDR3 is CASSSGGGYGYTF. The DNA for the CDR3 is TGTGCCAGCAGTTCAGGGGGCGGGTATGGCTACACCTTC.

The V gene is TRBV5-1, the J gene TRBJ2-1, with TRBD2 as a possible D gene (5 bases). The V gene lost 0 bases and the J gene lost 5 bases, with 9 bases spanning the gap. This CDR3 has 14 amino acids. Germline V lookup: CDR1 SGHRS, CDR2 YFSETQ. DNA for the CDR3: TGCGCCAGCAGCTTGGCGGGGAACAACAATGAGCAGTTCTTC. Its translation: CASSLAGNNNEQFF.

This chain joins TRBV10-3 and TRBJ2-1; 10 positions agree with TRBD2. V was clipped by 6 bases and J by 5 bases; unmatched bases: 7. Germline V lookup: CDR1 ENHRY, CDR2 SYGVKD. This CDR3 has 15 residues. The CDR3 region is CAIRTLAGVNNEQFF. The CDR3 nucleotides read TGTGCCATCAGGACCCTAGCGGGAGTCAACAATGAGCAGTTCTTC.

The chain uses TRBV6-1 and TRBJ1-2; no firm D call. Germline V gene data show CDR1 as MNHNS and CDR2 as SASEGT. This CDR3 comprises 12 residues. Trimming took 4 bases from V and 4 from J, leaving 7 bases between them. CDR3 nucleotides: TGTGCCAGCAGTGGGGCGACCTATGGCTACACCTTC. This gives the protein CASSGATYGYTF.

The chain has TRBV5-4 and TRBJ1-1; tentative D call: TRBD1 (5 bases). The germline V and J ends were trimmed by 4 bases and 0 bases, with 7 bases remaining between them. Germline V lookup: CDR1 SGHNT, CDR2 YYREEE (reference sequence). The CDR3 runs to 13 residues. CDR3 loop: CASSRQMNTEAFF. In DNA, the CDR3 is TGTGCCAGCAGCCGACAGATGAACACTGAAGCTTTCTTT.

This chain links TRBV30 with TRBJ2-1; maybe TRBD2 (5 bases). With 6 bases removed from V and 12 bases from J, the gap between germline ends came to 15 bases. From germline, CDR1 is GTSNPN and CDR2 SVGIG (reference sequence). This CDR3 has 11 amino acids. The CDR3 is CACADFPGQFF. CDR3 bases: TGTGCCTGTGCGGACTTTCCTGGGCAGTTCTTC.

The rearrangement uses TRBV30 and TRBJ1-1, with D possibly being TRBD1 (6 bases). This CDR3 is built from 13 residues. The V gene's germline CDR1 is GTSNPN and CDR2 SVGIG (reference sequence). Trimming pared 1 base from V and 1 base from J, leaving 7 bases between. The CDR3 coding sequence is TGTGCCTGGAGTGCAGGGGCGAACACTGAAGCTTTCTTT. This codes for CAWSAGANTEAFF. Full variable domain (rest looked up from reference TRBV30 and TRBJ1-1): SQTIHQWPATLVQPVGSPLSLECTVEGTSNPNLYWYRQAAGRGLQLLFYSVGIGQISSEVPQNLSASRPQDRQFILSSKKLLLSDSGFYLCAWSAGANTEAFFGQGTRLTVV.

The genes are TRBV19 and TRBJ2-1; 8 bases agree with TRBD1. Trimming took 5 bases from V and 9 from J; bases not matched to a gene: 6. CDR3 length: 13 amino acids. Per germline, CDR1 LNHDA and CDR2 SQIVND (reference sequence). The CDR3 DNA is TGTGCCAGTAGTCCCCTGACAGGGGTTGAGCAGTTCTTC. This translates into CASSPLTGVEQFF.

The genes are TRBV15 and TRBJ2-1; D may be TRBD2 (5 bases). From germline, CDR1 is LNHNV and CDR2 YYDKDF (reference sequence). CDR3 length equals 15 residues. Trimming removed 1 base from V and 0 bases from J, with 7 bases in between. In DNA, the CDR3 is TGTGCCACCAGCAGAGGAAGCGGCTCCTACAATGAGCAGTTCTTC. It yields the protein CATSRGSGSYNEQFF.

The V gene is TRBV9, the J gene TRBJ2-1; 7 bases agree with TRBD2. V shed 0 bases and J 3 bases; nucleotides not matched to a gene: 9. The length of the CDR3 is 17 residues. CDR1 is SGDLS, CDR2 YYNGEE, per germline. The CDR3 here is CASSVGLGLADYNEQFF. CDR3 DNA: TGTGCCAGCAGCGTAGGTCTGGGGCTAGCGGACTACAATGAGCAGTTCTTC. Full variable domain (outside the CDR3, taken from reference TRBV9 and TRBJ2-1): DSGVTQTPKHLITATGQRVTLRCSPRSGDLSVYWYQQSLDQGLQFLIQYYNGEERAKGNILERFSAQQFPDLHSELNLSSLELGDSALYFCASSVGLGLADYNEQFFGPGTRLTVL.

The CDR3 coding sequence is TGTGCCAGCAGCAGACAGGGACCTAACACTGAAGCTTTCTTT. Amino acids: CASSRQGPNTEAFF. The chain joins TRBV7-3 to TRBJ1-1, with 7 bases that match TRBD1. After removal of 5 bases from V and 2 bases from J, the junction contained 5 bases not matched to a gene. Germline V gene sequence: CDR1 SGHTA, CDR2 FQGTGA. The length of the CDR3 is 14 residues.

The rearrangement joins TRBV28 to TRBJ1-2; 7 bases are a match to TRBD1. Germline V gene sequence: CDR1 MDHEN, CDR2 SYDVKM. V was pared by 3 bases and J by 4 bases, with 5 bases of the junction left unmatched. The CDR3 spans 14 residues. The CDR3 DNA reads TGTGCCAGCAGTTTGGGACAGACTTTCTATGGCTACACCTTC. It encodes CASSLGQTFYGYTF.

The J gene is TRBJ1-5, the V gene TRBV9, with D tentatively TRBD1 (6 bases). The germline V gene encodes CDR1 SGDLS and CDR2 YYNGEE. V was pared by 4 bases and J by 2 bases, with 13 bases between. This CDR3 has 15 residues. CDR3 amino acids: CASSPGGAGNQPQHF. The CDR3, as DNA: TGTGCCAGCAGCCCGGGGGGGGCGGGCAATCAGCCCCAGCATTTT. Complete variable domain (other parts from reference TRBV9 and TRBJ1-5): DSGVTQTPKHLITATGQRVTLRCSPRSGDLSVYWYQQSLDQGLQFLIQYYNGEERAKGNILERFSAQQFPDLHSELNLSSLELGDSALYFCASSPGGAGNQPQHFGDGTRLSIL.

This chain uses TRBV25-1 with TRBJ1-5; D call uncertain. The length of the CDR3 is 14 residues. The ends were cut back, 2 bases at V and 4 bases at J, with 9 bases in the middle. Germline CDR1 and CDR2: MGHDK and SYGVNS. Here the CDR3 reads CASSEGAGNQPQHF. DNA for the CDR3: TGTGCCAGCAGTGAAGGCGCAGGAAATCAGCCCCAGCATTTT.

About this clone itself: Distinct nucleotide sequences in the sample also encode this CDR3. This chain uses TRBV7-8 with TRBJ1-5; 8 bases agree with TRBD1. From germline, CDR1 is SGHVS and CDR2 FQNEAQ. V was clipped by 0 bases and J by 6 bases; unmatched bases: 7. This CDR3 comprises 16 residues. The CDR3 loop is CASSLAVAGGSQPQHF. In nucleotides, the CDR3 is TGTGCCAGCAGCTTAGCGGTGGCAGGGGGCAGTCAGCCCCAGCATTTT. Full variable domain (remainder filled in from reference TRBV7-8 and TRBJ1-5): GAGVSQSPRYKVAKRGQDVALRCDPISGHVSLFWYQQALGQGPEFLTYFQNEAQLDKSGLPSDRFFAERPEGSVSTLKIQRTQQEDSAVYLCASSLAVAGGSQPQHFGDGTRLSIL.

The chain joins TRBV4-1 to TRBJ1-2, with D tentatively TRBD1 (5 bases). CDR3 length: 13 residues. CDR1 and CDR2 from the germline V gene are MGHRA and YSYEKL. V lost 8 bases and J lost 4, with 14 bases in between. The CDR3 region has the DNA TGCGCCAGCTCCCGGGGGGGTGCCTATGGCTACACCTTC. Residues: CASSRGGAYGYTF.

V gene TRBV4-3 combines with J gene TRBJ2-2, with TRBD2 identical over 11 bases. The length of the CDR3 is 16 residues. Per the germline V gene, CDR1 is LGHNA and CDR2 is YSLEER. The V segment lost 4 bases and the J segment 6 bases; nucleotides outside the gene matches: 7. CDR3 region: CASSLLAGGYAGELFF. The CDR3 coding sequence is TGCGCCAGCAGCCTCCTAGCGGGGGGTTATGCCGGGGAGCTGTTTTTT.

This chain uses TRBV9 with TRBJ2-3, with 10 bases matching TRBD2. The CDR3 runs to 15 residues. Trimming took 0 bases from V and 6 from J; bases not matched to a gene: 4. The germline V gene has CDR1 SGDLS and CDR2 YYNGEE. CDR3 sequence reads: CASSVGTSGSDTQYF. CDR3 bases: TGTGCCAGCAGCGTAGGGACTAGCGGTTCGGATACGCAGTATTTT.

The V gene is TRBV19, the J gene TRBJ1-3; D might be TRBD1 (6 bases). This CDR3 region has 13 residues. V was pared by 7 bases and J by 2 bases, with 9 bases between. Germline CDR1 reads LNHDA; CDR2 reads SQIVND (reference sequence). This CDR3 is CASTRGPGNTIYF. DNA of the CDR3: TGTGCCAGTACCAGGGGACCTGGAAACACCATATATTTT.

The rearrangement links TRBV6-1 to TRBJ1-3, with D perhaps TRBD1 (5 bases). Trimming cost V 2 bases and J 0 bases, with 11 bases left between them. The germline gives CDR1 MNHNS, CDR2 SASEGT. CDR3 length equals 16 residues. Here the CDR3 DNA reads TGTGCCAGCAGTGAAAGCGGGGGGTCCTCTGGAAACACCATATATTTT. It encodes CASSESGGSSGNTIYF.

The chain carries TRBV10-1 and TRBJ2-2; possibly TRBD2 for D (6 bases). The V end lost 2 bases, the J end lost 5 bases, and 9 bases lay between the germline ends. The CDR3 totals 14 residues. The germline CDR1 and CDR2 sequences are WNHNN and SYGVQD (reference sequence). The DNA of the CDR3 is TGCGCCAGCAGTGAGAATGGGAGGACCGGGGAGCTGTTTTTT. It encodes CASSENGRTGELFF.